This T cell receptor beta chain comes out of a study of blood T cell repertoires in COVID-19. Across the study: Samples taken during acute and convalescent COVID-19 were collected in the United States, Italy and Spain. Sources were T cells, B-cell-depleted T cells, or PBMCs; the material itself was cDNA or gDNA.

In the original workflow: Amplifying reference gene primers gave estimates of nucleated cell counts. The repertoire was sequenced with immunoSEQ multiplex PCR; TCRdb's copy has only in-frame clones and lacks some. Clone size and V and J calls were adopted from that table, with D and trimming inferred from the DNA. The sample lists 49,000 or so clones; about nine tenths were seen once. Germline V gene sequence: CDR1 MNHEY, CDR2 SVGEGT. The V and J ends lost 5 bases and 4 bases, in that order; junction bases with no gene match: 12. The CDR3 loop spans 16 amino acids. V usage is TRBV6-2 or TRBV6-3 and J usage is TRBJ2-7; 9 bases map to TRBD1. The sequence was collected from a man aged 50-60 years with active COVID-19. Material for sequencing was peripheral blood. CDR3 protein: CASSRQGGISGYEQYF. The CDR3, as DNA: TGTGCCAGCAGTCGACAGGGGGGTATCTCGGGATACGAGCAGTACTTC.